This entry lists 32 T cell receptor beta chains sequenced from one sample in a study of T cells in Graves' hyperthyroidism and ophthalmopathy (dated 2019 in TCRdb). The library relied on multiplex PCR. The sequencer was an Illumina HiSeq 2000. The TCR beta CDR3 regions were amplified from RNA transcripts. For the first round of RT-PCR on the TCR CDR3, the HTBI primer set was used together with the Qiagen OneStep RT-PCR kit. TCRdb redid the processing of the public reads, applying fastp at Q25 and MiXCR, and retained in-frame beta chains. Identical CDR3 proteins give one entry, which carries the most common genes and DNA. The sample yields approximately 570,000 distinct CDR3 sequences; about 20% were counted once. The ten largest clones represent about half of the sample. The source material was blood. These receptors were taken from a man between 35 and 55 years old with Graves' ophthalmopathy.

This chain joins TRBV25-1 and TRBJ2-7; weak D call: TRBD2 (5 bases). This CDR3 is built from 13 residues. Trimming removed 1 base at V and 3 bases at J, with 7 bases between. CDR1 and CDR2 from the germline V gene are MGHDK and SYGVNS. DNA of the CDR3: TGTGCCAGCAGTGAATCGGGGAACTACGAGCAGTACTTC. As protein: CASSESGNYEQYF.

The chain couples TRBV28 to TRBJ2-5; D may be TRBD1 or TRBD2 (5 bases each). Deletions cut 5 bases from V and 1 base from J, with 17 bases between. This CDR3 has 16 amino acids. Germline V gene lookup returns CDR1 MDHEN and CDR2 SYDVKM. The CDR3 reads CASSVDGLRGQETQYF. CDR3 in DNA: TGTGCCAGCAGTGTTGACGGTTTGAGGGGCCAAGAGACCCAGTACTTC.

This clonotype was counted between two and nine times. The chain combines TRBV7-8 with TRBJ1-3; 7 nucleotides match TRBD1. The CDR3 totals 17 residues. Germline V lookup: CDR1 SGHVS, CDR2 FQNEAQ. The V segment lost 5 bases and the J segment 1 base; nucleotides outside the gene matches: 11. The CDR3 sequence is CASSGRFGQASGNTIYF. The CDR3 nucleotides read TGTGCCAGCAGCGGCCGGTTCGGACAGGCTTCTGGAAACACCATATATTTT.

The chain employs TRBV4-2 and TRBJ2-2; D could derive from TRBD1 or TRBD2 (5 bases each). Germline V lookup: CDR1 LGHNA, CDR2 YNFKEQ. This CDR3 is 15 amino acids long. The V gene lost 1 base and the J gene lost 4 bases, with 10 bases spanning the gap. The chain's CDR3 is CASSQGLGVTGELFF. CDR3 coding DNA: TGTGCCAGCAGCCAAGGGCTGGGGGTCACCGGGGAGCTGTTTTTT.

This clonotype was observed a few times. The chain employs TRBV7-9 and TRBJ2-2, with no clear D. Deletions cut 10 bases from V and 0 bases from J, with 12 bases between. The CDR3 is 14 residues long. CDR1 and CDR2 (germline): SEHNR, FQNEAQ (reference sequence). The CDR3 nucleotides are TGTGCCACCATCGTGATTGCGAACACCGGGGAGCTGTTTTTT. Translating it yields CATIVIANTGELFF.

The genes are TRBV5-1 and TRBJ1-1, with 7 bases lining up with TRBD1. The germline V gene has CDR1 SGHRS and CDR2 YFSETQ. With V trimmed by 6 bases and J by 1 base, 3 bases remained unmatched. The CDR3 has 13 amino acids. The CDR3 is CASTGTANTEAFF. DNA of the CDR3: TGCGCCAGCACCGGGACAGCGAACACTGAAGCTTTCTTT. Looking up the rest from reference TRBV5-1 and TRBJ1-1 gives the full variable domain: KAGVTQTPRYLIKTRGQQVTLSCSPISGHRSVSWYQQTPGQGLQFLFEYFSETQRNKGNFPGRFSGRQFSNSRSEMNVSTLELGDSALYLCASTGTANTEAFFGQGTRLTVV.

V gene TRBV6-2 or TRBV6-3 combines with J gene TRBJ2-3, with 8 bases that match TRBD2. CDR1 is MNHEY, CDR2 SVGEGT, per germline. This CDR3 comprises 14 residues. V was pared by 7 bases and J by 3 bases, with 6 bases of the junction left unmatched. The DNA for the CDR3 is TGTGCCAGCATAGCGGGAACGGGGACAGATACGCAGTATTTT. Its protein product is CASIAGTGTDTQYF.

The chain recombines TRBV7-2 with TRBJ2-7, with TRBD2 matching 7 bases. Germline lookup yields CDR1 SGHTA and CDR2 FQGNSA. Trimming took 4 bases from V and 1 from J; bases not matched to a gene: 7. The CDR3 extends over 15 amino acids. CDR3 amino acids: CASSWGGISSYEQYF. For the CDR3, the DNA is TGTGCCAGCAGCTGGGGGGGGATTTCGTCCTACGAGCAGTACTTC.

This clonotype was detected only once. The J gene is TRBJ2-2, the V gene TRBV29-1; D possibly corresponds to TRBD1 (6 bases). Trimming took off 7 bases at V and 1 base at J, with 13 bases between the two ends. The length of the CDR3 is 14 residues. Germline V CDR1 and CDR2: SQVTM, ANQGSEA. The CDR3 coding sequence is TGCAGCGGCAGGGGCTCCCTGAACACCGGGGAGCTGTTTTTT. It translates to CSGRGSLNTGELFF.

The table lists this clonotype with a few counts. The chain couples TRBV18 to TRBJ2-5, with D tentatively TRBD1 (5 bases). Looked up from germline, CDR1 is KGHSH and CDR2 is LQKENI. This CDR3 is built from 13 residues. With 3 bases removed from V and 13 bases from J, the gap between germline ends came to 18 bases. CDR3 residues: CASSPGQGAPPYF. The CDR3 DNA sequence: TGTGCCAGCTCACCCGGGCAGGGCGCCCCCCCGTACTTC.

This clonotype appeared many times. The rearrangement links TRBV10-3 to TRBJ2-3; D unresolved. CDR1 is ENHRY, CDR2 SYGVKD, per germline. This CDR3 contains 12 residues. Trimming removed 2 bases at V and 2 bases at J, with 2 bases between. The DNA of the CDR3 is TGTGCCATCAGTGAGAACACAGATACGCAGTATTTT. Protein: CAISENTDTQYF.

This clonotype appeared many times. The chain recombines TRBV7-9 with TRBJ2-3, with TRBD1 identical over 10 bases. Germline values: CDR1 SEHNR, CDR2 FQNEAQ (reference sequence). The V gene end was trimmed by 11 bases and the J gene end by 4 bases; junction bases not matched to a gene: 3. The CDR3 extends over 12 amino acids. The CDR3 DNA reads as TGTGCCTCAGGACAGGGGGCAGATACGCAGTATTTT. Its translation is CASGQGADTQYF.

This clonotype has more than one count but fewer than ten. The chain recombines TRBV5-1 with TRBJ2-5; D gene uncertain. The V gene lost 2 bases and the J gene lost 4 bases, with 6 bases spanning the gap. Germline loops: CDR1 SGHRS, CDR2 YFSETQ. The CDR3 loop spans 12 amino acids. CDR3 coding DNA: TGCGCCAGCAGCTTCAATGGAGAGACCCAGTACTTC. It encodes CASSFNGETQYF.

This clonotype has at least ten counts. The chain has TRBV7-2 and TRBJ2-2; D is perhaps TRBD1 or TRBD2 (6 bases each). The CDR3 runs 15 residues. V lost 1 base, J lost 7 bases, and 13 bases lay in between. Germline values: CDR1 SGHTA, CDR2 FQGNSA. CDR3 sequence: CASSLGGAVIGELFF. The CDR3 nucleotides read TGTGCCAGCAGCTTAGGGGGGGCGGTGATCGGGGAGCTGTTTTTT.

The chain links TRBV11-2 to TRBJ2-7; 14 bases are a match to TRBD2. This CDR3 comprises 19 residues. After removal of 8 bases from V and 5 bases from J, the junction contained 20 bases not matched to a gene. Germline V gene data show CDR1 as SGHAT and CDR2 as FQNNGV. CDR3 sequence reads: CASGYPPTGTSGSLNEQYF. CDR3 bases: TGTGCCAGCGGATACCCCCCTACCGGGACTAGCGGGAGTCTGAACGAGCAGTACTTC.

This chain uses TRBV5-1 with TRBJ2-2, with D possibly matching TRBD1 (6 bases). The length of the CDR3 is 15 residues. CDR1 is SGHRS and CDR2 is YFSETQ in the germline V gene. The ends were cut back, 2 bases at V and 4 bases at J, with 12 bases in the middle. The CDR3 coding sequence is TGCGCCAGCAGCTTTTGGACAGAGGTCACCGGGGAGCTGTTTTTT. It encodes CASSFWTEVTGELFF.

This clonotype was counted many times. The chain carries TRBV3-1 and TRBJ1-1, with D maybe TRBD1 (5 bases). The CDR3 is 13 amino acids. CDR1 and CDR2 from the germline V gene are LGHDT and YNNKEL (reference sequence). The V and J ends lost 0 bases and 10 bases respectively, with 12 bases between them. CDR3 DNA sequence: TGTGCCAGCAGCCAAGAGAGTTGGAGGGGAGCTTTCTTT. It encodes CASSQESWRGAFF.

The chain links TRBV29-1 to TRBJ2-4; possible D gene TRBD1, 5 bases. The CDR3 totals 14 residues. Trimming took 5 bases from V and 3 from J, leaving 14 bases between them. Germline V lookup: CDR1 SQVTM, CDR2 ANQGSEA. CDR3 DNA sequence: TGCAGCGTTCCCTCTGGACAAAGCAAAAACATTCAGTACTTC. Its protein is CSVPSGQSKNIQYF.

This clonotype has ten or more counts. V gene TRBV7-2 combines with J gene TRBJ2-7, with D uncertain. Germline CDR1 reads SGHTA; CDR2 reads FQGNSA. V lost 2 bases, J lost 0 bases, and 5 bases lay in between. The CDR3 length is 13 residues. DNA for the CDR3: TGTGCCAGCAGCTTACTACACTCCTACGAGCAGTACTTC. As protein: CASSLLHSYEQYF.

This clonotype was observed at least ten times. The chain links TRBV5-1 to TRBJ2-2, with 7 bases fitting TRBD2. This CDR3 region has 15 residues. V lost 5 bases to trimming and J lost 4 bases; unmatched junction nucleotides: 8. CDR1 is SGHRS, CDR2 YFSETQ, per germline. CDR3 sequence (DNA): TGCGCCAGCAGGGCGGGAGACGAAACCACCGGGGAGCTGTTTTTT. Encoded protein: CASRAGDETTGELFF.

This clonotype is a singleton in its sample. This may arise from a read error, as a much more abundant clone is one base away. V usage is TRBV12-3 or TRBV12-4 and J usage is TRBJ2-7, with 7 bases matching TRBD1. The CDR3 is made up of 15 amino acids. DNA for the CDR3: TGTGCCAGCAGTCCCTTAGGGACAGAGAACTCCGAGCAGCACTTC. Translated: CASSPLGTENSEQHF.

This clonotype was seen repeatedly, ten times or more. V is TRBV11-2 and J is TRBJ2-7; D tentatively reads TRBD1 or TRBD2 (5 bases each). Germline CDR1 SGHAT, CDR2 FQNNGV. The CDR3 loop spans 14 amino acids. The V and J ends lost 5 bases and 5 bases respectively, with 16 bases between them. DNA of the CDR3: TGTGCCAGCAGCCCCTTGACGGGGCGCCACGAGCAGTACTTC. The encoded protein is CASSPLTGRHEQYF.

This clonotype was picked up a small number of times. In nucleotides, the CDR3 is TGTGCCAGCGGCCCCGGGACAGGGGGGAACGAGCAGTACTTC. Translation gives CASGPGTGGNEQYF. V gene TRBV7-9 combines with J gene TRBJ2-7; TRBD1 agrees at 11 bases. After removal of 8 bases from V and 5 bases from J, the junction contained 8 bases not matched to a gene. CDR3 length equals 14 residues. Per the germline V gene, CDR1 is SEHNR and CDR2 is FQNEAQ (reference sequence).

Remarks on this clonotype: One end of the junction does not line up with germline, which may come from a read error. The chain combines TRBV5-1 with TRBJ1-1, with D perhaps TRBD1 (6 bases). The CDR3 consists of 13 residues. Germline lookup yields CDR1 SGHRS and CDR2 YFSETQ. The chain's CDR3 is CASSLGGGTEALF. The CDR3 DNA sequence: TGCGCCAGCAGCTTGGGGGGGGGCACTGAAGCTCTCTTT. The entire variable domain, with the rest obtained from reference TRBV5-1 and TRBJ1-1, is as follows: KAGVTQTPRYLIKTRGQQVTLSCSPISGHRSVSWYQQTPGQGLQFLFEYFSETQRNKGNFPGRFSGRQFSNSRSEMNVSTLELGDSALYLCASSLGGGTEALFGQGTRLTVV.

This clonotype occurred many times. This sequence joins TRBV3-1 and TRBJ2-3; TRBD2 matches 8 bases. Germline V lookup: CDR1 LGHDT, CDR2 YNNKEL (reference sequence). V trimming: 0 bases; J trimming: 2 bases; junction bases outside the gene matches: 10. The CDR3 is made up of 18 amino acids. CDR3 DNA sequence: TGTGCCAGCAGCCAAGAAGGTCGGCTAGCGGGTCTCACAGATACGCAGTATTTT. Translation: CASSQEGRLAGLTDTQYF.

The table lists this clonotype with a few counts. The chain carries TRBV12-3 or TRBV12-4 and TRBJ1-6; TRBD1 matches at 10 bases. The CDR3 covers 16 residues. V gave up 5 bases and J gave up 9 bases; unmatched junction bases: 10. The chain's CDR3 is CASSPRQGAVGSPLHF. The CDR3 region has the DNA TGTGCCAGCAGTCCTCGACAGGGGGCGGTAGGTTCACCCCTCCACTTT.

The CDR3 loop reads CSASSLGGFDQPQHF. CDR3 bases: TGCAGTGCTAGTTCCCTGGGGGGTTTCGATCAGCCCCAGCATTTT. This chain joins TRBV20-1 and TRBJ1-5; TRBD1 might be the D (5 bases). Per the germline V gene, CDR1 is DFQATT and CDR2 is SNEGSKA (reference sequence). This CDR3 is built from 15 residues. V lost 3 bases, J lost 5 bases, and 17 bases lay in between.

This clonotype was detected ten times or more. The genes are TRBV11-2 and TRBJ2-1; 9 positions match TRBD1. Germline V gene lookup returns CDR1 SGHAT and CDR2 FQNNGV. The V segment lost 6 bases and the J segment 7 bases; nucleotides outside the gene matches: 7. CDR3 length: 14 amino acids. The CDR3 region is CASSLRDRENEQFF. The CDR3 nucleotides are TGTGCCAGCAGTCTCCGGGACAGGGAAAATGAGCAGTTCTTC.

The rearrangement joins TRBV20-1 to TRBJ2-2, with D hard to call. V was pared by 2 bases and J by 1 base, with 11 bases between. CDR1 is DFQATT and CDR2 is SNEGSKA in the germline V gene (reference sequence). The CDR3 sequence is 15 residues long. CDR3 nucleotide sequence: TGCAGTGCTAGAATTGGCGAGAGGAACACCGGGGAGCTGTTTTTT. Translating gives CSARIGERNTGELFF.

This clonotype was found a few times. The chain recombines TRBV18 with TRBJ2-7; 11 nucleotides line up with TRBD2. CDR3 size: 16 residues. CDR1 is KGHSH, CDR2 LQKENI, per germline. V was clipped by 3 bases and J by 1 base; unmatched bases: 5. The CDR3 DNA is TGTGCCAGCTCACCCGAACTAGCGGGGGATTCCTACGAGCAGTACTTC. This sequence encodes CASSPELAGDSYEQYF.

The J gene is TRBJ2-5, the V gene TRBV25-1; perhaps TRBD1 as D (6 bases). Germline CDR1 reads MGHDK; CDR2 reads SYGVNS. V gave up 6 bases and J gave up 11 bases, with 16 bases separating them. CDR3 size: 12 residues. The CDR3 reads CASRSPDSLQYF. The CDR3 DNA is TGTGCCAGCAGGTCTCCGGACAGCCTACAGTACTTC.

CDR3: CASSLRTVAYEQYF. In nucleotides, the CDR3 is TGTGCCAGCAGCTTAAGGACAGTTGCTTACGAGCAGTACTTC. V gene TRBV7-8 combines with J gene TRBJ2-7; the D gene is possibly TRBD1 (6 bases). Germline loops: CDR1 SGHVS, CDR2 FQNEAQ. Trimming removed 2 bases from V and 4 bases from J, with 12 bases in between. CDR3 size: 14 residues.